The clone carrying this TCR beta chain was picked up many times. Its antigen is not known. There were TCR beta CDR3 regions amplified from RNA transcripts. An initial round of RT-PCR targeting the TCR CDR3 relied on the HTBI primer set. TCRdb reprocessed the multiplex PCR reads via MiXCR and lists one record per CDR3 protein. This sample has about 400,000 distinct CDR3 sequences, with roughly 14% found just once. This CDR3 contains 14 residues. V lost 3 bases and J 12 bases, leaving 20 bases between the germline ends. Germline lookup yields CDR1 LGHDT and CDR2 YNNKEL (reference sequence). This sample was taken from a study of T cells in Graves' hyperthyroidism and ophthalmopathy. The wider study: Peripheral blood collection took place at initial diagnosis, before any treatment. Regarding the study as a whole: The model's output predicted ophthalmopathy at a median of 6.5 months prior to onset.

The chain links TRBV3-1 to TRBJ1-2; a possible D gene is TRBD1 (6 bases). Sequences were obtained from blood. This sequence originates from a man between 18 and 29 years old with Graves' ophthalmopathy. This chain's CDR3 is CASSQTLSTGSDTF. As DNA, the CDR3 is TGTGCCAGCAGCCAGACCCTCTCAACAGGGAGTGACACCTTC.